These 13 T cell receptor beta chains share one sample of origin, sequenced in a study of graft-versus-host responses after intestinal transplantation. Sequencing used immunoSEQ multiplex PCR; TCRdb keeps in-frame clones, though not all of them. This table has approximately 90,000 clones, roughly nine tenths appearing once. Their recognized antigens are unknown. Sequences were derived from unstimulated CD4+ T cells sorted from spleen or lymph node cells, sampled before transplant. The receptors come from a human donor who was the organ donor for an intestinal transplant.

The J gene is TRBJ2-2, the V gene TRBV7-3, with D tentatively TRBD2 (5 bases). The CDR3 covers 15 residues. V gave up 3 bases and J gave up 5 bases, with 13 bases separating them. Germline values: CDR1 SGHTA, CDR2 FQGTGA. CDR3 protein: CASSLRPPGTGELFF. As DNA, the CDR3 is TGTGCCAGCAGCTTGCGTCCGCCGGGGACCGGGGAGCTGTTTTTT. The variable domain in full, completed from reference TRBV7-3 and TRBJ2-2, reads GAGVSQTPSNKVTEKGKYVELRCDPISGHTALYWYRQSLGQGPEFLIYFQGTGAADDSGLPNDRFFAVRPEGSVSTLKIQRTERGDSAVYLCASSLRPPGTGELFFGEGSRLTVL.

The rearrangement links TRBV5-1 to TRBJ1-1, with TRBD1 matching 11 bases. The J segment lost 4 bases and the V segment lost 1 base, leaving 3 bases of the junction unmatched. The CDR3 consists of 15 residues. CDR1 is SGHRS, CDR2 YFSETQ, per germline. CDR3 DNA: TGCGCCAGCAGCTTGCTGGGACAGGGGGGCACTGAAGCTTTCTTT. It yields the protein CASSLLGQGGTEAFF. Combining the CDR3 with reference TRBV5-1 and TRBJ1-1 gives the whole variable domain KAGVTQTPRYLIKTRGQQVTLSCSPISGHRSVSWYQQTPGQGLQFLFEYFSETQRNKGNFPGRFSGRQFSNSRSEMNVSTLELGDSALYLCASSLLGQGGTEAFFGQGTRLTVV.

There are a few counts of this clone. The rearrangement links TRBV6-1 to TRBJ2-4; possibly TRBD1 for D (6 bases). This CDR3 is built from 13 residues. Germline V gene lookup returns CDR1 MNHNS and CDR2 SASEGT. The V end was cut by 8 bases, the J end by 0 bases, with 8 bases between. The CDR3 protein is CASWGLAKNIQYF. CDR3 nucleotide sequence: TGTGCCAGCTGGGGGCTAGCCAAAAACATTCAGTACTTC.

The rearrangement uses TRBV4-1 and TRBJ1-4; weak D call: TRBD1 (5 bases). With 4 bases removed from V and 5 bases from J, the gap between germline ends came to 17 bases. This CDR3 is 16 amino acids long. Germline V gene lookup returns CDR1 MGHRA and CDR2 YSYEKL. DNA of the CDR3: TGCGCCAGCAGCCCGAACGCGGGACCGACGAATGAAAAACTGTTTTTT. Its protein product is CASSPNAGPTNEKLFF.

This chain links TRBV6-5 with TRBJ1-1; TRBD1 might be the D (5 bases). Per the germline V gene, CDR1 is MNHEY and CDR2 is SVGAGI. The V and J ends lost 4 bases and 4 bases respectively, with 19 bases between them. The CDR3 has 16 amino acids. The CDR3 spells CASSSSNIRVGTEAFF. CDR3 DNA sequence: TGTGCCAGCAGTTCCTCTAACATCAGGGTGGGCACTGAAGCTTTCTTT.

The chain's CDR3 is CASSLSQGSYEQYF. In nucleotides, the CDR3 is TGTGCCAGCAGTTTATCCCAGGGATCCTACGAGCAGTACTTC. The chain carries TRBV27 and TRBJ2-5, with D tentatively TRBD1 (5 bases). The end of the DNA fits TRBJ2-7 better, so the J call may be wrong. This CDR3 has 14 residues. Germline values: CDR1 MNHEY, CDR2 SMNVEV (reference sequence).

A word on this clone: The junction shows a germline mismatch at one end, possibly a read error. The V and J genes are TRBV7-7 and TRBJ2-5; 8 bases are shared with TRBD2. Germline loops: CDR1 SSHAT, CDR2 FNYEAQ (reference sequence). This CDR3 comprises 18 residues. As DNA, the CDR3 is TGTGCTAGCAGCTTAGGCTTAGCAGTCCCGGGAGGGCCACAGACCCAGTACTTC. This gives the protein CASSLGLAVPGGPQTQYF.

The chain couples TRBV11-3 to TRBJ2-1; 9 bases map to TRBD2. V dropped 0 bases and J dropped 7; count of bases not matched to a gene: 7. The germline CDR1 and CDR2 sequences are SGHNT and YENEEA. The CDR3 has 16 residues. CDR3 in amino acids: CASSLERGGDSNEQFF. In DNA form, the CDR3 reads TGTGCCAGCAGCTTAGAGCGGGGGGGCGATTCGAATGAGCAGTTCTTC. Supplemented by reference TRBV11-3 and TRBJ2-1, the full variable domain reads EAGVVQSPRYKIIEKKQPVAFWCNPISGHNTLYWYLQNLGQGPELLIRYENEEAVDDSQLPKDRFSAERLKGVDSTLKIQPAELGDSAVYLCASSLERGGDSNEQFFGPGTRLTVL.

This clone was detected only a few times. The V gene is TRBV7-3, the J gene TRBJ2-5; 8 positions match TRBD1. Losses at the gene ends were 0 bases for V and 5 bases for J; bases not matched to a gene: 5. The CDR3 consists of 15 residues. CDR1 is SGHTA, CDR2 FQGTGA, per germline. This CDR3 reads CASSLTPRGQETQYF. CDR3 coding DNA: TGTGCCAGCAGCTTAACTCCCAGGGGGCAGGAGACCCAGTACTTC.

This chain joins TRBV6-1 and TRBJ1-3; no reliable D call. The CDR3 length is 13 residues. The V gene lost 8 bases and the J gene lost 4 bases, with 12 bases spanning the gap. CDR1 is MNHNS and CDR2 is SASEGT in the germline V gene. The chain's CDR3 is CASGQSPGNTIYF. The CDR3 bases are TGTGCCAGCGGGCAAAGCCCAGGAAACACCATATATTTT.

The chain joins TRBV18 to TRBJ2-5; D not resolved. This CDR3 comprises 14 residues. V lost 4 bases and J 0 bases, leaving 9 bases between the germline ends. In germline, CDR1 is KGHSH, CDR2 LQKENI. CDR3 coding DNA: TGTGCCAGCTCACGCAGCGAGTACCAAGAGACCCAGTACTTC. Translation gives CASSRSEYQETQYF.

The chain has TRBV2 and TRBJ1-2; TRBD1 might be the D (6 bases). The V and J ends lost 6 bases and 8 bases respectively, with 16 bases between them. Germline CDR1 reads SNHLY; CDR2 reads FYNNEI. The CDR3 runs to 13 residues. The CDR3 loop reads CASSLRGVDGYTF. CDR3 bases: TGTGCCAGCAGCCTCAGGGGTGTGGACGGCTACACCTTC.

The chain has TRBV28 and TRBJ1-4; D remains ambiguous. Trimming pared 10 bases from V and 4 bases from J, leaving 7 bases between. Germline loops: CDR1 MDHEN, CDR2 SYDVKM. The CDR3 sequence is 11 residues long. CDR3 coding DNA: TGTGCCACCAACAATAATGAAAAACTGTTTTTT. It translates to CATNNNEKLFF.